The 31 T cell receptor beta chains given below trace back to one sample, sequenced in a study of T cell changes during pregnancy in multiple sclerosis. TCRdb's copy holds only in-frame clones and misses some; the assay was immunoSEQ multiplex PCR. The sample holds under 50,000 clones; 80% to 90% are singletons and the top ten take approximately 1.1%. Sequencing used CD4+ T cells from peripheral blood mononuclear cells, obtained after pregnancy. The receptors were gathered from a female donor with multiple sclerosis, enrolled in a pregnancy study.

This rearrangement joins TRBV10-1 to TRBJ2-1; 7 bases agree with TRBD1. The germline V gene encodes CDR1 WNHNN and CDR2 SYGVQD (reference sequence). This CDR3 is 14 amino acids long. Trimming removed 7 bases from V and 2 bases from J; junction bases left unmatched: 5. The DNA of the CDR3 is TGCGCCAGCATGAGGGACAGAGCCTACAATGAGCAGTTCTTC. This sequence encodes CASMRDRAYNEQFF.

The chain employs TRBV19 and TRBJ1-2, with D possibly being TRBD1 (6 bases). CDR1 and CDR2 (germline): LNHDA, SQIVND (reference sequence). CDR3 size: 12 residues. Trimming took 6 bases from V and 7 from J, leaving 12 bases between them. CDR3 DNA sequence: TGTGCCAGTAGAGGGGACACGGTTGGCTACACCTTC. It specifies CASRGDTVGYTF.

J is TRBJ1-5 and V is TRBV11-2; no reliable D call. The ends were cut back, 1 base at V and 6 bases at J, with 7 bases in the middle. Per germline, CDR1 SGHAT and CDR2 FQNNGV. This CDR3 contains 13 residues. The chain's CDR3 is CASSLGSRQPQHF. The CDR3 nucleotides read TGTGCCAGCAGCTTAGGGAGTCGTCAGCCCCAGCATTTT.

The rearrangement links TRBV2 to TRBJ1-3, with 9 bases aligning to TRBD1. Germline V gives CDR1 SNHLY, CDR2 FYNNEI. V dropped 4 bases and J dropped 0; count of bases not matched to a gene: 10. CDR3 length: 18 amino acids. As DNA, the CDR3 is TGTGCCAGCAGTGCGCGTTGGGGGACAGGGTCCTCTGGAAACACCATATATTTT. Protein: CASSARWGTGSSGNTIYF. The full variable domain, its missing parts supplied by reference TRBV2 and TRBJ1-3, is EPEVTQTPSHQVTQMGQEVILRCVPISNHLYFYWYRQILGQKVEFLVSFYNNEISEKSEIFDDQFSVERPDGSNFTLKIRSTKLEDSAMYFCASSARWGTGSSGNTIYFGEGSWLTVV.

The chain employs TRBV5-1 and TRBJ2-7; 7 bases match TRBD2. Germline V gives CDR1 SGHRS, CDR2 YFSETQ. This CDR3 is 14 amino acids long. V shed 3 bases, J shed 6 bases, and the junction held 9 bases outside the gene matches. CDR3 in amino acids: CASSWGGILSEQYF. The CDR3 nucleotides read TGCGCCAGCAGCTGGGGGGGGATCCTCTCCGAGCAGTACTTC. The variable domain in full, completed from reference TRBV5-1 and TRBJ2-7, reads KAGVTQTPRYLIKTRGQQVTLSCSPISGHRSVSWYQQTPGQGLQFLFEYFSETQRNKGNFPGRFSGRQFSNSRSEMNVSTLELGDSALYLCASSWGGILSEQYFGPGTRLTVT.

The rearrangement uses TRBV28 and TRBJ1-3, with D uncertain. Between the trimmed V and J ends, which lost 4 bases and 4 bases, there was a span of 5 bases. Germline V lookup: CDR1 MDHEN, CDR2 SYDVKM. CDR3 length: 12 residues. This CDR3 is CASSYRGNTIYF. The CDR3, as DNA: TGTGCCAGCAGTTATCGGGGAAACACCATATATTTT.

The gene calls are TRBV5-1 and TRBJ2-1; TRBD2 matches 7 bases. From germline, CDR1 is SGHRS and CDR2 YFSETQ. The CDR3 contains 16 residues. Losses at the gene ends were 5 bases for V and 8 bases for J; bases not matched to a gene: 16. The CDR3, as DNA: TGCGCCAGCAGTCTGGGTAGCAGCGGGAATGAGGATGAGCAGTTCTTC. It translates to CASSLGSSGNEDEQFF.

The chain combines TRBV7-8 with TRBJ1-5; D possibly corresponds to TRBD1 (5 bases). V lost 4 bases and J 3 bases, leaving 19 bases between the germline ends. Germline-derived CDR1 and CDR2 are SGHVS and FQNEAQ. This CDR3 comprises 17 residues. The CDR3 nucleotides are TGTGCCAGCAGCTCCTATTCCCCCAGGGCCCTCAATCAGCCCCAGCATTTT. Amino acid sequence: CASSSYSPRALNQPQHF. The variable domain in full, completed from reference TRBV7-8 and TRBJ1-5, reads GAGVSQSPRYKVAKRGQDVALRCDPISGHVSLFWYQQALGQGPEFLTYFQNEAQLDKSGLPSDRFFAERPEGSVSTLKIQRTQQEDSAVYLCASSSYSPRALNQPQHFGDGTRLSIL.

V and J are TRBV7-2 and TRBJ1-1; the D gene is possibly TRBD1 (6 bases). V was clipped by 7 bases and J by 3 bases, with 15 bases between them. CDR3 length: 14 residues. The V gene's germline CDR1 is SGHTA and CDR2 FQGNSA. CDR3 DNA sequence: TGTGCCAGCACTCTACAGGGTTTGGACACTGAAGCTTTCTTT. Translated, it gives CASTLQGLDTEAFF.

This chain links TRBV9 with TRBJ2-1, with 10 bases matching TRBD2. The CDR3 totals 16 residues. Trimming at V came to 0 bases and at J to 5 bases, leaving 5 bases not matched to a gene. Germline-derived CDR1 and CDR2 are SGDLS and YYNGEE. The CDR3 reads CASSVGAGLADNEQFF. CDR3 DNA: TGTGCCAGCAGCGTAGGGGCCGGACTAGCGGACAATGAGCAGTTCTTC.

This clone was observed once. The V and J genes are TRBV7-2 and TRBJ2-1, with D tentatively TRBD1 (6 bases). The V gene lost 6 bases and the J gene lost 3 bases, with 12 bases spanning the gap. Germline-derived CDR1 and CDR2 are SGHTA and FQGNSA. The CDR3 covers 14 residues. The CDR3 bases are TGTGCCAGCAGACACTCCAGGGGCTACAATGAGCAGTTCTTC. Translating gives CASRHSRGYNEQFF.

This clone counts as medium-sized. This sample also contains other DNA sequences that code for the same CDR3. The chain recombines TRBV10-1 with TRBJ2-3; no definite D call. Germline loops: CDR1 WNHNN, CDR2 SYGVQD (reference sequence). This CDR3 contains 12 residues. V lost 6 bases and J 0 bases, leaving 4 bases between the germline ends. The CDR3 DNA reads as TGCGCCAGCAGCTATAGCACAGATACGCAGTATTTT. Its protein is CASSYSTDTQYF.

The chain employs TRBV6-5 and TRBJ1-5; D perhaps matches TRBD1 (5 bases). CDR1 is MNHEY, CDR2 SVGAGI, per germline. Between the trimmed V and J ends, which lost 4 bases and 0 bases, there was a span of 7 bases. The CDR3 loop spans 14 amino acids. The CDR3: CASSSQDSNQPQHF. CDR3 coding DNA: TGTGCCAGCAGTTCACAGGATAGCAATCAGCCCCAGCATTTT.

The genes are TRBV5-4 and TRBJ2-7, with D possibly matching TRBD2 (6 bases). The CDR3 is 14 amino acids. The germline CDR1 and CDR2 sequences are SGHNT and YYREEE (reference sequence). Between the trimmed V and J ends, which lost 3 bases and 1 base, there was a span of 11 bases. This CDR3 is CASSSPSESYEQYF. The CDR3 nucleotides read TGTGCCAGCAGCTCCCCTAGCGAGTCCTACGAGCAGTACTTC.

This chain links TRBV2 with TRBJ2-2, with 11 bases fitting TRBD2. The CDR3 consists of 16 residues. Germline V gene lookup returns CDR1 SNHLY and CDR2 FYNNEI. The trim removed 6 bases at V and 6 bases at J, leaving 9 bases unmatched. The CDR3 loop reads CASRVSLAGGAGELFF. The CDR3 DNA is TGTGCCAGCAGGGTGTCCCTAGCGGGAGGAGCCGGGGAGCTGTTTTTT. The variable domain in full, completed from reference TRBV2 and TRBJ2-2, reads EPEVTQTPSHQVTQMGQEVILRCVPISNHLYFYWYRQILGQKVEFLVSFYNNEISEKSEIFDDQFSVERPDGSNFTLKIRSTKLEDSAMYFCASRVSLAGGAGELFFGEGSRLTVL.

The chain joins TRBV7-2 to TRBJ2-1; 8 positions agree with TRBD2. In germline, CDR1 is SGHTA, CDR2 FQGNSA. The CDR3 sequence is 15 residues long. V lost 2 bases and J lost 8; bases outside the gene matches: 8. This chain's CDR3 is CASSLLTGGVYEQFF. The DNA of the CDR3 is TGTGCCAGCAGCTTACTCACGGGAGGGGTATATGAGCAGTTCTTC.

This chain uses TRBV28 with TRBJ2-4, with TRBD2 matching over 8 bases. Germline V gives CDR1 MDHEN, CDR2 SYDVKM. This CDR3 comprises 15 residues. With 4 bases clipped from V and 5 bases from J, the junction kept 7 bases outside the gene matches. CDR3 residues: CASSSSSGWQNIQYF. CDR3 nucleotide sequence: TGTGCCAGCAGTTCGTCTAGCGGGTGGCAAAACATTCAGTACTTC.

This clone has just one count. The genes are TRBV30 and TRBJ2-7; TRBD2 might be the D (6 bases). This CDR3 is built from 15 residues. Trimming removed 2 bases from V and 2 bases from J, with 16 bases in between. Germline V CDR1 and CDR2: GTSNPN, SVGIG (reference sequence). CDR3 nucleotides: TGTGCCTGGAGTCCATGGGACTCCCGGCCCTACGAGCAGTACTTC. This gives the protein CAWSPWDSRPYEQYF.

This clone was observed once. The chain uses TRBV2 and TRBJ2-6, with a possible D match to TRBD2 (5 bases). Trimming took 8 bases from V and 0 from J, leaving 8 bases between them. CDR1 is SNHLY and CDR2 is FYNNEI in the germline V gene. This CDR3 spans 14 amino acids. CDR3 loop: CASVRGSGANVLTF. In nucleotides, the CDR3 is TGTGCCAGCGTCCGGGGCTCTGGGGCCAACGTCCTGACTTTC.

The chain employs TRBV18 and TRBJ2-5; D is perhaps TRBD1 (6 bases). Deletions cut 2 bases from V and 3 bases from J, with 13 bases between. The CDR3 is 15 residues long. Germline CDR1 and CDR2: KGHSH and LQKENI. Written as DNA, the CDR3 is TGTGCCAGCTCACCAACAGGGATTACGGAAGAGACCCAGTACTTC. Translated: CASSPTGITEETQYF.

The chain employs TRBV2 and TRBJ1-5; 7 bases are a match to TRBD1. Trimming removed 4 bases from V and 5 bases from J; junction bases left unmatched: 8. The CDR3 loop spans 15 amino acids. Germline loops: CDR1 SNHLY, CDR2 FYNNEI. CDR3 DNA: TGTGCCAGCAGTGGGGGACAGTCACTCCATCAGCCCCAGCATTTT. Translation: CASSGGQSLHQPQHF.

The gene calls are TRBV7-2 and TRBJ1-5; D remains ambiguous. The CDR3 contains 14 residues. From germline, CDR1 is SGHTA and CDR2 FQGNSA. V dropped 5 bases and J dropped 0 bases, with 8 bases sitting between them. The CDR3 DNA is TGTGCCAGCAGCCCCACTGGTAGCAATCAGCCCCAGCATTTT. Protein product: CASSPTGSNQPQHF. The variable domain in full, completed from reference TRBV7-2 and TRBJ1-5, reads GAGVSQSPSNKVTEKGKDVELRCDPISGHTALYWYRQSLGQGLEFLIYFQGNSAPDKSGLPSDRFSAERTGGSVSTLTIQRTQQEDSAVYLCASSPTGSNQPQHFGDGTRLSIL.

This chain links TRBV11-2 with TRBJ1-2; 7 bases agree with TRBD1. V was pared by 5 bases and J by 8 bases, with 17 bases of the junction left unmatched. This CDR3 contains 16 residues. CDR1 and CDR2 (germline): SGHAT, FQNNGV. DNA of the CDR3: TGTGCCAGCAGCCTCCCATCATCGACAGGGATGGAGGGCTACACCTTC. Amino acids: CASSLPSSTGMEGYTF.

This clone was observed once. This chain links TRBV10-2 with TRBJ2-7; TRBD2 matches at 12 bases. J was trimmed by 7 bases and V by 7 bases; bases with no gene match: 8. Germline V gene sequence: CDR1 WSHSY, CDR2 SAAADI. The length of the CDR3 is 14 residues. Here the CDR3 reads CASISTSGRFEQYF. The CDR3 nucleotides read TGCGCCAGCATTAGCACTAGCGGGAGGTTTGAGCAGTACTTC.

V and J are TRBV4-2 and TRBJ2-7; TRBD1 is a possible D gene (5 bases). V lost 0 bases to trimming and J lost 5 bases, with 14 bases between them. The V gene's germline CDR1 is LGHNA and CDR2 YNFKEQ. The length of the CDR3 is 15 residues. CDR3 region: CASSQEGQGTNEQYF. The CDR3 DNA follows: TGTGCCAGCAGCCAAGAGGGCCAGGGAACTAACGAGCAGTACTTC.

This rearrangement joins TRBV2 to TRBJ2-2, with 8 nucleotides matching TRBD1. This CDR3 comprises 14 residues. CDR1 SNHLY and CDR2 FYNNEI come from the germline V gene. J gave up 5 bases and V 6 bases, and 5 bases lay outside the gene matches. The CDR3 is CASSQDRDTGELFF. The CDR3 nucleotides are TGTGCCAGCAGCCAGGACAGGGATACCGGGGAGCTGTTTTTT.

This clone appeared a single time. This chain joins TRBV5-1 and TRBJ2-1, with 8 bases lining up with TRBD1. Germline values: CDR1 SGHRS, CDR2 YFSETQ. The CDR3 runs 14 residues. V shed 3 bases and J 5 bases; nucleotides not matched to a gene: 4. The CDR3 reads CASSWGQANNEQFF. The DNA for the CDR3 is TGCGCCAGCAGCTGGGGACAGGCAAACAATGAGCAGTTCTTC.

The gene calls are TRBV27 and TRBJ2-5, with 8 bases matching TRBD2. The junction had 13 bases not matched to a gene; V was cut back by 5 bases and J by 2 bases. The germline gives CDR1 MNHEY, CDR2 SMNVEV (reference sequence). CDR3 length: 17 amino acids. The CDR3 sequence: CASSPRRAGTRQETQYF. Here the CDR3 DNA reads TGTGCCAGCAGTCCGCGGAGAGCCGGGACTAGACAAGAGACCCAGTACTTC.

This clone was seen more than once but under ten times. V is TRBV11-2 and J is TRBJ1-1, with 9 bases aligning to TRBD1. This CDR3 region has 13 residues. J was trimmed by 9 bases and V by 5 bases; bases with no gene match: 7. Germline CDR1 is SGHAT and CDR2 is FQNNGV. CDR3 protein: CASSPWTGEQAFF. The CDR3 DNA sequence: TGTGCCAGCAGCCCCTGGACAGGGGAGCAAGCTTTCTTT.

This clone has just one count. This rearrangement joins TRBV7-6 to TRBJ2-1, with 9 bases fitting TRBD1. The CDR3 has 15 amino acids. With V trimmed by 3 bases and J by 8 bases, 8 bases remained unmatched. The V gene's germline CDR1 is SGHVS and CDR2 FNYEAQ. In DNA, the CDR3 is TGTGCCAGCAGCTTTCCCGGGACAGGGATAGATGAGCAGTTCTTC. This gives the protein CASSFPGTGIDEQFF. The variable domain in full, with the rest retrieved from reference TRBV7-6 and TRBJ2-1, is GAGVSQSPRYKVTKRGQDVALRCDPISGHVSLYWYRQALGQGPEFLTYFNYEAQQDKSGLPNDRFSAERPEGSISTLTIQRTEQRDSAMYRCASSFPGTGIDEQFFGPGTRLTVL.

This clone was picked up a small number of times. The genes are TRBV2 and TRBJ1-2; tentative D call: TRBD1 (5 bases). The V end lost 1 base, the J end lost 3 bases, and 18 bases lay between the germline ends. The CDR3 totals 17 residues. Germline V gene lookup returns CDR1 SNHLY and CDR2 FYNNEI. CDR3 bases: TGTGCCAGCAGTGAAGATAGGGGAGGCATAACTCACTATGGCTACACCTTC. It translates to CASSEDRGGITHYGYTF.